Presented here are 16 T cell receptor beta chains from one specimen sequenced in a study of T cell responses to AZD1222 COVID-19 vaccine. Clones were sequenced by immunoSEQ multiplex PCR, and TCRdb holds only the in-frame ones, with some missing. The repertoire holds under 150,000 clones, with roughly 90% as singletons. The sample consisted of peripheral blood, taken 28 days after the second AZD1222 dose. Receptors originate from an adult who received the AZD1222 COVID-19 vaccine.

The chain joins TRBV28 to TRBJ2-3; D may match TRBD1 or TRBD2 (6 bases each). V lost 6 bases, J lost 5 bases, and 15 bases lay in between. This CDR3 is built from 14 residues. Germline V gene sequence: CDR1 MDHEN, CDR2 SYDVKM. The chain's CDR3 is CASSPSGGGDTQYF. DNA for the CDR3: TGTGCCAGCAGCCCGTCCGGAGGGGGAGATACGCAGTATTTT. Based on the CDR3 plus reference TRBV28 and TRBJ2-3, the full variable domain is DVKVTQSSRYLVKRTGEKVFLECVQDMDHENMFWYRQDPGLGLRLIYFSYDVKMKEKGDIPEGYSVSREKKERFSLILESASTNQTSMYLCASSPSGGGDTQYFGPGTRLTVL.

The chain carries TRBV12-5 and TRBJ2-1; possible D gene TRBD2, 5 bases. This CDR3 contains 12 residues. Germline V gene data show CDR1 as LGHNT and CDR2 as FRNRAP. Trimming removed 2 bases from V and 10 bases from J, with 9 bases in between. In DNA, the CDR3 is TGTGCTAGTGGTTTGCCTGAGGGAGAGCAGTTCTTC. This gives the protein CASGLPEGEQFF.

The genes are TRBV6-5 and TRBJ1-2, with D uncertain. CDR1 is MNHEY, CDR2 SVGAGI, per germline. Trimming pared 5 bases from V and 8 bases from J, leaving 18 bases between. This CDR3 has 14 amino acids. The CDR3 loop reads CASSPVEPSAGYTF. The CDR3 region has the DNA TGTGCCAGCAGTCCAGTGGAGCCCTCCGCGGGCTACACCTTC.

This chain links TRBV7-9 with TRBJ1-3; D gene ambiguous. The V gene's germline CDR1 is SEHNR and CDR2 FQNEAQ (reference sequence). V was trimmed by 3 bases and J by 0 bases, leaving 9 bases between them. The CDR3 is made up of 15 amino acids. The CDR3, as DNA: TGTGCCAGCAGCTTTAGAGGGATCTCTGGAAACACCATATATTTT. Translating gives CASSFRGISGNTIYF.

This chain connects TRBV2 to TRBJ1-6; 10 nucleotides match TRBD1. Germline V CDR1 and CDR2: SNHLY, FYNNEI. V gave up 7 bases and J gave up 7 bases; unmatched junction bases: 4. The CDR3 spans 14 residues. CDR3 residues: CASTGTGVNSPLHF. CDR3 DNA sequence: TGTGCCAGCACCGGGACAGGGGTAAATTCACCCCTCCACTTT.

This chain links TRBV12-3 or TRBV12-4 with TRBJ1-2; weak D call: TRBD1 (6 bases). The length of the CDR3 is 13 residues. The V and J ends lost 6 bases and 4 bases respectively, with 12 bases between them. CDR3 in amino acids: CASRLQGTYGYTF. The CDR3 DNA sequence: TGTGCCAGCAGGCTACAGGGTACCTATGGCTACACCTTC.

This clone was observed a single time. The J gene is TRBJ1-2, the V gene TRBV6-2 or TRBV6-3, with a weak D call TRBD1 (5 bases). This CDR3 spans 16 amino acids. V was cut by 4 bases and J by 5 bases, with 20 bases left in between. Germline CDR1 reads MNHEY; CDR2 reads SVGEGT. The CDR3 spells CASSLTGTSNSYGYTF. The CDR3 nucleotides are TGTGCCAGCAGTTTAACCGGGACGTCAAACTCATATGGCTACACCTTC.

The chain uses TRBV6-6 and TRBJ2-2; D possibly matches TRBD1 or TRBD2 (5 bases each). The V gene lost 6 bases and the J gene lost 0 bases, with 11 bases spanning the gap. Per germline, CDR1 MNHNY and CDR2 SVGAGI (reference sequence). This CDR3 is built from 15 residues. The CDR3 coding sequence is TGTGCCAGCAGATGGGGACGGACGAACACCGGGGAGCTGTTTTTT. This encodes CASRWGRTNTGELFF.

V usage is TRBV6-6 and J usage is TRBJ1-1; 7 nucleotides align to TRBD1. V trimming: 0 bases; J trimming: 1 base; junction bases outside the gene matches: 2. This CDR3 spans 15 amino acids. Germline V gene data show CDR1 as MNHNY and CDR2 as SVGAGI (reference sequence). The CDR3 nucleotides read TGTGCCAGCAGTTACTCGGGACAGAGGAACACTGAAGCTTTCTTT. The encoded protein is CASSYSGQRNTEAFF.

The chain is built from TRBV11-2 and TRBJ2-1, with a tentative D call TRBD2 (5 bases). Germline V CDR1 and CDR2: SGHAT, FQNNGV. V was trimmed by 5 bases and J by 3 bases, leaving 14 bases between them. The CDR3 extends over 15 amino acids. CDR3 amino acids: CASSVRLALYNEQFF. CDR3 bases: TGTGCCAGCAGCGTCCGCCTAGCCCTCTACAATGAGCAGTTCTTC. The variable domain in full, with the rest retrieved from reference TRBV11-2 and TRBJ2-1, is EAGVAQSPRYKIIEKRQSVAFWCNPISGHATLYWYQQILGQGPKLLIQFQNNGVVDDSQLPKDRFSAERLKGVDSTLKIQPAKLEDSAVYLCASSVRLALYNEQFFGPGTRLTVL.

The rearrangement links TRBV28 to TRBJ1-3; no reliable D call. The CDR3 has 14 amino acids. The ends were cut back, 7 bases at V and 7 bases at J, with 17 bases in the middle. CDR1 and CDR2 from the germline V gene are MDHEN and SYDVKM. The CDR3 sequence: CASKTQTLWNTIYF. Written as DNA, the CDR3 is TGTGCCAGCAAAACCCAAACCCTTTGGAACACCATATATTTT.

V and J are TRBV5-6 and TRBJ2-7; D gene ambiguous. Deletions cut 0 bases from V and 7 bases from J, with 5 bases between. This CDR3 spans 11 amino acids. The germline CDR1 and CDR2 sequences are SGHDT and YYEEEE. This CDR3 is CASSLEGEQYF. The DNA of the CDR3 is TGTGCCAGCAGCTTGGAGGGTGAGCAGTACTTC.

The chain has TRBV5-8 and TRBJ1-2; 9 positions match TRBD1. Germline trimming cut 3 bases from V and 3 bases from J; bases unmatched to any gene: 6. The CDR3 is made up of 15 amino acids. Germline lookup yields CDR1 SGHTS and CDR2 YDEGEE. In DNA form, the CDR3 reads TGTGCCAGCAGCTCCTATACAGGGGGCCACTATGGCTACACCTTC. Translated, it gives CASSSYTGGHYGYTF.

CDR3 region: CATSDPRLAGGPNEQFF. Written as DNA, the CDR3 is TGTGCCACCAGTGACCCTAGACTAGCGGGAGGGCCAAATGAGCAGTTCTTC. The chain links TRBV24-1 to TRBJ2-1, with 14 bases that match TRBD2. Germline-derived CDR1 and CDR2 are KGHDR and SFDVKD. V shed 4 bases and J 7 bases; nucleotides not matched to a gene: 8. The CDR3 is 17 residues long.

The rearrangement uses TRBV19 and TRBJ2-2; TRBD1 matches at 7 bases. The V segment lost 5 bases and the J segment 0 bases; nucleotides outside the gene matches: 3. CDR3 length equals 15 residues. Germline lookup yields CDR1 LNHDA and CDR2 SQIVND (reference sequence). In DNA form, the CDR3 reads TGTGCCAGTAGTTTAGGACAGGCGAACACCGGGGAGCTGTTTTTT. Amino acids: CASSLGQANTGELFF.

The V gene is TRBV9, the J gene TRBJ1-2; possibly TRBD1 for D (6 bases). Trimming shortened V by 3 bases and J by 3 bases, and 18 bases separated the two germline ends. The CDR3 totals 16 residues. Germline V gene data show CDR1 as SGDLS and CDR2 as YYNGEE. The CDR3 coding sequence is TGTGCCAGCAGCGCTGATCCGGGAGGGGGGTACTATGGCTACACCTTC. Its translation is CASSADPGGGYYGYTF.